Following are 8 T cell receptor beta chains from one sample sequenced in a study of CD8 T cells in Susac syndrome. Random hexamers primed reverse transcription of about 0.45 to 1 ug RNA. TCRdb used MiXCR to reprocess the immunoSEQ multiplex PCR reads, holding one entry per CDR3 protein. The table records roughly 150,000 distinct CDR3 sequences, about 95% of them present only once. Material: CD4+ T cells from PBMCs. The receptors stem from a human donor with Susac syndrome.

The chain combines TRBV29-1 with TRBJ2-7, with D possibly matching TRBD2 (5 bases). In germline, CDR1 is SQVTM, CDR2 ANQGSEA. Trimming removed 6 bases from V and 1 base from J, with 16 bases in between. CDR3 length: 14 amino acids. DNA for the CDR3: TGCAGCGTCGCCAGGACGGGGAAATCCTACGAGCAGTACTTC. As protein: CSVARTGKSYEQYF.

The chain recombines TRBV7-9 with TRBJ1-4; D might be TRBD1 (5 bases). V was shortened by 5 bases and J by 1 base, with 11 bases between the two germline ends. From germline, CDR1 is SEHNR and CDR2 FQNEAQ (reference sequence). CDR3 length equals 15 residues. CDR3 region: CASSLGRGTNEKLFF. The CDR3 DNA follows: TGTGCCAGCAGCCTGGGACGGGGAACTAATGAAAAACTGTTTTTT.

The chain joins TRBV7-2 to TRBJ2-3, with D possibly being TRBD1 (6 bases). The CDR3 spans 14 residues. Germline-derived CDR1 and CDR2 are SGHTA and FQGNSA. V shed 8 bases and J shed 2 bases, with 14 bases lying between them. The DNA for the CDR3 is TGTGCCAGCCGCTGGGGGCCTAACACAGATACGCAGTATTTT. Its protein is CASRWGPNTDTQYF.

The CDR3, as DNA: TGCAGTGCTAGGAGTCCCACGAACACCGGGGAGCTGTTTTTT. Protein: CSARSPTNTGELFF. V is TRBV20-1 and J is TRBJ2-2, with D hard to call. The V gene's germline CDR1 is DFQATT and CDR2 SNEGSKA (reference sequence). The CDR3 has 14 amino acids. The germline V and J ends were trimmed by 3 bases and 0 bases, with 8 bases remaining between them.

This sequence joins TRBV27 and TRBJ2-1; 9 nucleotides line up with TRBD2. CDR1 and CDR2 from the germline V gene are MNHEY and SMNVEV (reference sequence). V was clipped by 6 bases and J by 6 bases; unmatched bases: 6. There are 14 residues in the CDR3. The CDR3 here is CASRASGAPNEQFF. CDR3 DNA: TGTGCCAGCAGGGCTAGCGGGGCCCCCAATGAGCAGTTCTTC.

CDR3 DNA: TGTGCCAGCAGTACGGCTAGCGGGGCGGAGACCCAGTACTTC. This encodes CASSTASGAETQYF. The V gene is TRBV9, the J gene TRBJ2-5; 9 nucleotides agree with TRBD2. Germline-derived CDR1 and CDR2 are SGDLS and YYNGEE. Trimming took 5 bases from V and 5 from J; bases not matched to a gene: 7. This CDR3 is 14 amino acids long.

The chain recombines TRBV4-3 with TRBJ1-2; D is undetermined. Per germline, CDR1 LGHNA and CDR2 YSLEER. The CDR3 runs 13 residues. V was cut by 1 base and J by 2 bases, with 5 bases left in between. The CDR3 loop is CASSQASNYGYTF. CDR3 bases: TGCGCCAGCAGCCAAGCCTCGAACTATGGCTACACCTTC.

This chain uses TRBV25-1 with TRBJ1-6; 7 bases line up with TRBD1. CDR1 MGHDK and CDR2 SYGVNS come from the germline V gene. The junction had 5 bases not matched to a gene; V was cut back by 5 bases and J by 7 bases. The CDR3 covers 14 residues. CDR3 region: CASSTGQANSPLHF. The CDR3, as DNA: TGTGCCAGCAGTACTGGACAGGCCAATTCACCCCTCCACTTT.